Sequencing of this TCR beta chain was carried out in a study of cytomegalovirus exposure and HLA in healthy donors. PCR amplification relied on 60 Vbeta primers (plus 13 Jbeta primers). Some clones are missing from TCRdb's copy, which holds only in-frame ones; the method was immunoSEQ multiplex PCR. The table lists 150,000 to 200,000 clones, about 78% of them singletons. The germline CDR1 and CDR2 sequences are SGHAT and FQNNGV. V shed 6 bases, J shed 6 bases, and the junction held 6 bases outside the gene matches. This CDR3 has 13 residues. Sequenced input: PBMCs. This sequence was found in a man in his forties in good health and CMV-seronegative. V usage is TRBV11-2 and J usage is TRBJ2-7; 9 nucleotides line up with TRBD2. The DNA for the CDR3 is TGTGCCAGCAGGATCGCGGGGGGGTTCGAGCAGTACTTC. It translates to CASRIAGGFEQYF.